This TCR beta chain was profiled in a study of cytomegalovirus exposure and HLA in healthy donors. Study-wide background: Most donors, roughly 84% of approximately 400 genotyped, fell in the Caucasian-associated ancestry cluster.

Whole-study results and caveats: Exclusion as indistinguishable affected some V segments, including TRBV6-2 and TRBV6-3. In a later analysis, donors in an Asian-associated ancestry cluster reportedly had fewer N-insertions in productive TCRs than the cohort mean.

Concerning this clone itself: Its antigen is not identified.

60 Vbeta and 13 Jbeta primers were used in PCR. The data were produced by immunoSEQ multiplex PCR, yet TCRdb's version contains in-frame clones alone and is incomplete. Counted here are around 50,000 clones, roughly 75% occurring once; the ten biggest clones make up 8.1%. With 7 bases removed from V and 1 base from J, the gap between germline ends came to 13 bases. Germline CDR1 is SGHTA and CDR2 is FQGTGA. This CDR3 region has 14 residues. The receptor was derived from a man aged 25 to 40 in good health and CMV-seropositive. The V and J genes are TRBV7-3 and TRBJ1-1; D not certain. The sample was PBMCs. CDR3: CASTGGPGNTEAFF. Here the CDR3 DNA reads TGTGCCAGCACGGGTGGCCCCGGGAACACTGAAGCTTTCTTT.